What follows describes a single T cell receptor (beta chain). This CDR3 contains 14 residues. V was clipped by 4 bases and J by 2 bases, with 11 bases between them. The germline gives CDR1 MGHDK, CDR2 SYGVNS. The data were taken from a study of Ad26.COV2.S vaccination and SARS-CoV-2 variants. Only in-frame clones appear in the TCRdb table, and some are missing; sequencing was by immunoSEQ multiplex PCR. The sample has roughly 180,000 clones; roughly 89% are singletons. The clonotype originates from a human donor who had recovered from COVID-19. The sample here was peripheral blood, taken after recovery from COVID-19. The V and J genes are TRBV25-1 and TRBJ1-1; D possibly corresponds to TRBD1 (5 bases). Here the CDR3 DNA reads TGTGCCAGCAGTGGTGGGGGAAGAAACACTGAAGCTTTCTTT. Translation: CASSGGGRNTEAFF.